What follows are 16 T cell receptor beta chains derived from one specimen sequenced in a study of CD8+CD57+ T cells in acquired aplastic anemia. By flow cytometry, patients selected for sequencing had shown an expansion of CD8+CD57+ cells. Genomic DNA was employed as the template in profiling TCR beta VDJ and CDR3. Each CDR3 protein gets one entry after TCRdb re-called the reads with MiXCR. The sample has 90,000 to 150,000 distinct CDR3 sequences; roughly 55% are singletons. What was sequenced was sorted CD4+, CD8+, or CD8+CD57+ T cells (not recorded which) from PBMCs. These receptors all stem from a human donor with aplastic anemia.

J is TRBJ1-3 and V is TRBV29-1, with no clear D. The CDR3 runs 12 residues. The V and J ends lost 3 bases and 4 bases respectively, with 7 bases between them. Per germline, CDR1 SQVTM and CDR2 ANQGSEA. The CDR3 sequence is CSVDGSGNTIYF. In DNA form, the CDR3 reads TGCAGCGTTGATGGTTCAGGAAACACCATATATTTT.

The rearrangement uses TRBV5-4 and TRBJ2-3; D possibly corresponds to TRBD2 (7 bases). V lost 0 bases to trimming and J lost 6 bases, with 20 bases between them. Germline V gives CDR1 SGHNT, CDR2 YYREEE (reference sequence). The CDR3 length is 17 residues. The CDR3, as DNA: TGTGCCAGCAGCTTGGCCACCGGGGGGCGGGGCAGTGATACGCAGTATTTT. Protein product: CASSLATGGRGSDTQYF.

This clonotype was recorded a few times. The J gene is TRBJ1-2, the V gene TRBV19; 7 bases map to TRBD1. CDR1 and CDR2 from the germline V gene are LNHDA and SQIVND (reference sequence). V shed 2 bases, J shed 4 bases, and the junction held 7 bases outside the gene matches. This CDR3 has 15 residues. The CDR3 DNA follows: TGTGCCAGTAGTATAAACCACAGGGGCGGCTATGGCTACACCTTC. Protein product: CASSINHRGGYGYTF. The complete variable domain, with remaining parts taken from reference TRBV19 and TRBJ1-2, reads DGGITQSPKYLFRKEGQNVTLSCEQNLNHDAMYWYRQDPGQGLRLIYYSQIVNDFQKGDIAEGYSVSREKKESFPLTVTSAQKNPTAFYLCASSINHRGGYGYTFGSGTRLTVV.

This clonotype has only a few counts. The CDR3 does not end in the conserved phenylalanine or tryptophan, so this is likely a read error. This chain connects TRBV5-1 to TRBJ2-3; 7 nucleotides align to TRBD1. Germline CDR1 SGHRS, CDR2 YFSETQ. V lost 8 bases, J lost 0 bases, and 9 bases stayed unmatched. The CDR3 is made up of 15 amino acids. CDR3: CASEETGWSTDTQYL. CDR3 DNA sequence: TGCGCCAGTGAAGAGACAGGGTGGAGCACAGATACGCAGTATCTT.

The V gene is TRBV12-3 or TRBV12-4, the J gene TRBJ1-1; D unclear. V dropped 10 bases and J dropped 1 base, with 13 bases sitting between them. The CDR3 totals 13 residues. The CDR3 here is CATTAFTNTEAFF. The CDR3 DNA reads TGTGCCACCACAGCGTTTACGAACACTGAAGCTTTCTTT.

CDR3 residues: CASSLVGGHEQYF. CDR3 bases: TGTGCCAGCAGCTTGGTAGGAGGCCACGAGCAGTACTTC. V gene TRBV7-9 combines with J gene TRBJ2-7; D is perhaps TRBD2 (5 bases). Trimming shortened V by 3 bases and J by 5 bases, and 11 bases separated the two germline ends. CDR3 length: 13 amino acids. The germline CDR1 and CDR2 sequences are SEHNR and FQNEAQ (reference sequence).

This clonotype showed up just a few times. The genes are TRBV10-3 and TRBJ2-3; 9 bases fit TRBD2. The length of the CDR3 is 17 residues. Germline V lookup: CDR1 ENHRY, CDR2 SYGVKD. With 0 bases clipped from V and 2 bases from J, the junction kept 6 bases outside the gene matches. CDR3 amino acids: CAISESFPSGDTDTQYF. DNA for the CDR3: TGTGCCATCAGTGAGTCGTTCCCTAGCGGGGACACAGATACGCAGTATTTT.

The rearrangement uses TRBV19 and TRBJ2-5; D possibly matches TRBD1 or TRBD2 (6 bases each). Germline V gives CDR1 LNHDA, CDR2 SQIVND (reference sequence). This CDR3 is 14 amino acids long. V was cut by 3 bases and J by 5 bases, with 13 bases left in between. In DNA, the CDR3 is TGTGCCAGTAGTATTCCGGGGGCTGGGGAGACCCAGTACTTC. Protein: CASSIPGAGETQYF.

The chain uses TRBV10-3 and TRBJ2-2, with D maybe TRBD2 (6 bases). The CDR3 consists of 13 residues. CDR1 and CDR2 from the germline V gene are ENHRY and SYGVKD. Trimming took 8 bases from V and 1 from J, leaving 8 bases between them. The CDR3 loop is CAIDGGNTGELFF. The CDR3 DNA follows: TGTGCCATCGACGGGGGGAACACCGGGGAGCTGTTTTTT.

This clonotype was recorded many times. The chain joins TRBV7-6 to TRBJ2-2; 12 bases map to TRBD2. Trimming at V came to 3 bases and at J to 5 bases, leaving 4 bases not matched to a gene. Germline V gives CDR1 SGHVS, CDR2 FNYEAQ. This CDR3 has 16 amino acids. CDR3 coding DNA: TGTGCCAGCAGCTTCCGACTAGCGGGAGAGACCGGGGAGCTGTTTTTT. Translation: CASSFRLAGETGELFF. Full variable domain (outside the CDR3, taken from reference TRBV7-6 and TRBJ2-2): GAGVSQSPRYKVTKRGQDVALRCDPISGHVSLYWYRQALGQGPEFLTYFNYEAQQDKSGLPNDRFSAERPEGSISTLTIQRTEQRDSAMYRCASSFRLAGETGELFFGEGSRLTVL.

The CDR3 spells CASSLGQGMIGYTF. CDR3 coding DNA: TGCGCCAGCAGCTTAGGACAGGGAATGATTGGCTACACCTTC. The chain links TRBV5-1 to TRBJ1-2, with 8 nucleotides matching TRBD1. V was pared by 2 bases and J by 7 bases, with 7 bases of the junction left unmatched. This CDR3 is 14 amino acids long. Germline V lookup: CDR1 SGHRS, CDR2 YFSETQ.

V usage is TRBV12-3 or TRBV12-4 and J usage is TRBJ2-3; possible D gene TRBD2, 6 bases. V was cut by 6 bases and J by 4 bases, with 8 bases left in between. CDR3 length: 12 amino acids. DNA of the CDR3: TGTGCCAGCAGCACGGGGGCAGATACGCAGTATTTT. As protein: CASSTGADTQYF.

The CDR3 coding sequence is TGCGCCAGCAGTGATCCAAGCGGGAGAGCCTACAATGAGCAGTTCTTC. Protein: CASSDPSGRAYNEQFF. The gene calls are TRBV10-2 and TRBJ2-1; the match to TRBD2 covers 8 bases. CDR1 and CDR2 from the germline V gene are WSHSY and SAAADI. The CDR3 runs to 16 residues. The V segment lost 3 bases and the J segment 2 bases; nucleotides outside the gene matches: 6.

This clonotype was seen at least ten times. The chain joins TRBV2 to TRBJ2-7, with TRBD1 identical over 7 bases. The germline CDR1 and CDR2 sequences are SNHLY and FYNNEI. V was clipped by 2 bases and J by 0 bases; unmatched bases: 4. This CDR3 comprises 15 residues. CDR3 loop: CASSELGQSSYEQYF. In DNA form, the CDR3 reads TGTGCCAGCAGTGAACTGGGACAGAGCTCCTACGAGCAGTACTTC.

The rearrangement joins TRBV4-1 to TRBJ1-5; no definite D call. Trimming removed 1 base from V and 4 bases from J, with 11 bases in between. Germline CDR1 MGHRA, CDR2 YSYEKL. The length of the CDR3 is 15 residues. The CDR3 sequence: CASSQVRDRNQPQHF. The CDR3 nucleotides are TGCGCCAGCAGCCAAGTGAGAGATCGGAATCAGCCCCAGCATTTT.

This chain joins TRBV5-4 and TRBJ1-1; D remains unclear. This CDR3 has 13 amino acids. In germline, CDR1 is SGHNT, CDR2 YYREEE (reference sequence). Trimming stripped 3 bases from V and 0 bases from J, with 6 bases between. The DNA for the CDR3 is TGTGCCAGCAGCTCTAGTCTGAACACTGAAGCTTTCTTT. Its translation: CASSSSLNTEAFF.